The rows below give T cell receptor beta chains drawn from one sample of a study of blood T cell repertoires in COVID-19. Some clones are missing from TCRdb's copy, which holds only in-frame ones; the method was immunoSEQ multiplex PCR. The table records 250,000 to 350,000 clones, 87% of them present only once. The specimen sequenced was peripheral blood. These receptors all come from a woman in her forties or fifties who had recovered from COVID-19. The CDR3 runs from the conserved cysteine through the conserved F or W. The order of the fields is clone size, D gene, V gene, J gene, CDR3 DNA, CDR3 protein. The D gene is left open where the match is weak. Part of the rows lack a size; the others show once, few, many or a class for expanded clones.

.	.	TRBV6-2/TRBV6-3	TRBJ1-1	TGTGCCAGCAGTCCATGGACACACATGAACACTGAAGCTTTCTTT	CASSPWTHMNTEAFF
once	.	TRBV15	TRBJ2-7	TGTGCCACCAGCAGAGATGTCGCCTACGAGCAGTACTTC	CATSRDVAYEQYF
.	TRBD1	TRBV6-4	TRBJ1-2	TGTGCCAGCAGTGAGGAGGGTGGACAGGCCTATGGCTACACCTTC	CASSEEGGQAYGYTF
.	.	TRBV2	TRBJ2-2	TGTGCCACCTTTAAGACTCGTACCGGGGAGCTGTTTTTT	CATFKTRTGELFF
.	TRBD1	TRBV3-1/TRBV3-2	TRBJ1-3	TGTGCCAGCCGACAGGGTGAGATCTCTGGAAACACCATATATTTT	CASRQGEISGNTIYF
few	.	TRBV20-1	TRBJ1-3	TGCAGTGCTAGTCAGACAGATTCTGGAAACACCATATATTTT	CSASQTDSGNTIYF
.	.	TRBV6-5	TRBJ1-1	TGTGCCAGCAGTTACCGTTCCGACATGAACACTGAAGCTTTCTTT	CASSYRSDMNTEAFF
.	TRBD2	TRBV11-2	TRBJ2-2	TGTGCCAGCAGCTTAGACCGGGGGGACACCGGGGAGCTGTTTTTT	CASSLDRGDTGELFF
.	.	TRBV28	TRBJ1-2	TGTGCCAGCAGTTTTGGGGCGTCCTATGGCTACACCTTC	CASSFGASYGYTF
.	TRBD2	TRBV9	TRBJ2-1	TGTGCCAGCAGCTCGAGCGGGAGCTCCTACAATGAGCAGTTCTTC	CASSSSGSSYNEQFF
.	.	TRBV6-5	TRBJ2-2	.	CASSSSGTGELFF
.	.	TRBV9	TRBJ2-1	TGTGCCAGCAGCGTACGTCAGGCGGGATCCTACAATGAGCAGTTCTTC	CASSVRQAGSYNEQFF
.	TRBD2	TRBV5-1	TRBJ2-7	TGCGCCAGCAGCCCCCCTGGTCTAGCGGGAGGTTACGAGCAGTACTTC	CASSPPGLAGGYEQYF